This T cell receptor (beta chain) was found in a study of neurological immune-mediated disorders (dated by TCRdb to the late 2010s). Regarding the study in general: Of the roughly 35 multiple sclerosis patients, some 30 had relapsing-remitting MS and 3 had secondary progressive MS. The study compared peripheral blood TCR-beta repertoires of HTLV-I-associated myelopathy (HAM/TSP) patients, multiple sclerosis patients and healthy controls using UMI-based sequencing. The approximately 110 TCR-beta libraries included longitudinal samples, technical triplicates and paired sorted CD4+ and CD8+ T-cell subsets alongside PBMC samples. Of the 65 to 70 subjects in the cohort, around 14 were HAM/TSP patients, about 35 were multiple sclerosis patients, and some 20 were healthy controls. Study-level results and caveats: In phylogenetic analysis, the repertoires of 18 of 34 MS patients grouped into a cluster of related CDR3 sequences, which suggests a possible signature at the repertoire level. The MS cluster showed no association with clinical or MRI features, and the authors stated that larger cohorts are needed. Across subjects, expanded clones never shared an identical CDR3 amino acid sequence, which suggests that the TCR-beta repertoires in every group were private. TCR clonal expansion was greatest in HAM/TSP patients and smallest in MS patients, who ranked below even healthy controls.

To synthesize cDNA, template-switch 5'RACE was performed with a primer carrying a 10-nucleotide random unique molecular identifier so that each TCR transcript was tagged. Every sequencing run yielded over 170 million TCR-beta sequences covering 15-18 subjects. The RNeasy kit was used to extract total RNA. The KAPA Real-time Library Amplification kit was used to amplify TCR-beta VDJ regions with primers for the TCR constant region and the 5'RACE anchor. A first PCR added sample indexes and Illumina adaptors, and a second PCR then raised library yield. The roughly 650 bp TCR product was size-selected on a 2% E-gel SizeSelection system after Ampure bead purification. Before pooling, library quality was assessed on a Bioanalyzer, concentration was determined with Qubit, and library quantification was performed with the Kapa Library Quantification kit. An Illumina HiSeq 2500 sequenced the libraries paired-end 2 x 150 bp. To increase sequence diversity, roughly 24-31% phiX was spiked into each library pool. As for the original processing: Quality-filtered reads were processed with the UMI-based MiGEC pipeline, which removed over 75% of raw TCR sequences during error correction. IMGT germline references were used for aligning VDJ genes, and each clonotype was defined as a unique CDR3 amino acid sequence together with its V-J genes. Clonal expansion, Shannon diversity and CDR3 relatedness were evaluated with VDJtools (CalcPairwiseDistances, ClusterSamples), while phylogenetic trees were built in CLCbio workbench. Clones with at least 8 unique UMIs were defined as expanded, with this threshold being based on coefficient-of-variation modelling across technical triplicates. TCRdb handled the public reads itself, with Q25 trimming in fastp and clone calling in MiXCR, and kept productive beta chains. One record per CDR3 amino acid sequence lists the most common genes and DNA. The V and J calls were not made by the authors but by TCRdb's processing. The sample yields about 29,000 distinct CDR3 sequences; 3.3% were counted once. The ten largest account for 7% to 8.5% of the sample.

Libraries from unsorted PBMCs were made from 2 million PBMCs kept in RNAlater at -80 degrees C until RNA extraction. The multiple sclerosis patients were enrolled in a US clinical protocol that evaluated disease progression with magnetic resonance imaging. Peripheral blood was subjected to Ficoll-Hypaque density gradient centrifugation to isolate PBMCs, which were then cryopreserved in liquid nitrogen. The CDR3 goes from the cysteine to the phenylalanine over 15 residues. The CDR3 DNA has 45 bases and is translated from base 1. In the germline V gene (reference sequence), CDR1 corresponds to DFQATT and CDR2 to SNEGSKA. The junction shows trimming of 0 bases on V and 4 bases on J, plus 10 bases between the germline ends. This clonotype was found many times. Its antigen target is currently unknown. No clone much larger than this one lies a single base away; base qualities are absent.

Material for sequencing was PBMCs. The TCR sequence derives from a woman aged 30 to 39 with multiple sclerosis. The V and J segments used are TRBV20-1 and TRBJ2-6; confidence is insufficient to name the D gene. The CDR3 region reads CSARETTSGANVLTF. DNA sequence: TGCAGTGCTAGAGAAACTACGTCCGGGGCCAACGTCCTGACTTTC.